This T cell receptor (beta chain) stems from a study of Ad26.COV2.S vaccination and SARS-CoV-2 variants. As for treatment: about 20 received Ad26.COV2.S at low or high dose, single or two shots; 5 received placebo; per-sample allocation not given. Each sample was drawn 63 days after the first injection (of vaccine or placebo). Generated by immunoSEQ multiplex PCR, the TCRdb table keeps only in-frame clones and is missing some. The sample consists of approximately 250,000 clones, roughly 89% of them appearing once. The starting material was peripheral blood, obtained in a trial of Ad26.COV2.S vaccine versus placebo. This receptor was identified in a person aged 18-60 years who received the Ad26.COV2.S COVID-19 vaccine or a placebo.

CDR3: CASRTLGEGVRFF. The CDR3 DNA is TGTGCCAGCAGGACCTTAGGAGAGGGGGTTCGGTTTTTT. The chain links TRBV2 to TRBJ2-2; a possible D gene is TRBD1 (6 bases). V shed 6 bases and J shed 16 bases, with 21 bases lying between them. The CDR3 consists of 13 residues. Germline V CDR1 and CDR2: SNHLY, FYNNEI.